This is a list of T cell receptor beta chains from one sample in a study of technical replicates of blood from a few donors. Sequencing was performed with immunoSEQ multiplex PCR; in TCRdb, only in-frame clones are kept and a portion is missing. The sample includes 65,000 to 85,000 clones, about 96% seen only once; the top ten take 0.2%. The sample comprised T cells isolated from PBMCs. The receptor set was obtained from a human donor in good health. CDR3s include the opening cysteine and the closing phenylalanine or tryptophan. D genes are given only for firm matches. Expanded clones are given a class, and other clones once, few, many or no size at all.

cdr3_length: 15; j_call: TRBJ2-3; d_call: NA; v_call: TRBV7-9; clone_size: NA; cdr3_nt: TGTGCCAGCAGCCAGCTAGCGAGGAACGCAGATACGCAGTATTTT; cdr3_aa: CASSQLARNADTQYF
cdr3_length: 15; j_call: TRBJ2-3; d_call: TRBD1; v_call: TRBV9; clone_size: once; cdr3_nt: TGTGCCAGCAGCCAGGGACAGCTACGCACAGATACGCAGTATTTT; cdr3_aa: CASSQGQLRTDTQYF
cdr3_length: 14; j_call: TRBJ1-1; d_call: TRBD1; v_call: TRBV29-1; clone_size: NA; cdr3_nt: TGCAGCGCCCGCGGACAGGGGGAGTACACTGAAGCTTTCTTT; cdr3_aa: CSARGQGEYTEAFF
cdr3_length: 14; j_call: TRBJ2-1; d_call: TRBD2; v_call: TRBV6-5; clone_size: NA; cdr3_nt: TGTGCCACTCTTGCTAGCGGGGAAAACAATGAGCAGTTCTTC; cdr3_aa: CATLASGENNEQFF
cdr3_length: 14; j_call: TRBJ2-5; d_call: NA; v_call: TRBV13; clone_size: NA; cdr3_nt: TGTGCCAGCAGCTTTCGCAGCGGCCAAGAGACCCAGTACTTC; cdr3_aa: CASSFRSGQETQYF
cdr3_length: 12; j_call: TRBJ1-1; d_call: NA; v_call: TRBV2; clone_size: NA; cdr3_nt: TGTGCCAGCCGGGGTATGAACACTGAAGCTTTCTTT; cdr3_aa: CASRGMNTEAFF
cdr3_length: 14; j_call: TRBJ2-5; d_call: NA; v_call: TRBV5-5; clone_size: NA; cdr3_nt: TGTGCCAGCAGCTTGAATAGGGGGGGAGAGACCCAGTACTTC; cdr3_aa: CASSLNRGGETQYF
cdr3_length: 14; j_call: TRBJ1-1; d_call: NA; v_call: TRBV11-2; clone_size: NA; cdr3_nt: TGTGCCAGCAGCTTCGAGTCCCGGGGCACTGAAGCTTTCTTT; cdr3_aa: CASSFESRGTEAFF
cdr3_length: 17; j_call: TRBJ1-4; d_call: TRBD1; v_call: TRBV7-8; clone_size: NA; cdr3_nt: TGTGCCAGCAGCTCGGTGGGGGCAGGGGGAAAGGGGGAAAAACTGTTTTTT; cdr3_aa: CASSSVGAGGKGEKLFF
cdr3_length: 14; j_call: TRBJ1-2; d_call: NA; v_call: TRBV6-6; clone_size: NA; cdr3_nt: TGTGCCAGCAGCTCACCACAGGAGAGCTATGGCTACACCTTC; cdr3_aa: CASSSPQESYGYTF
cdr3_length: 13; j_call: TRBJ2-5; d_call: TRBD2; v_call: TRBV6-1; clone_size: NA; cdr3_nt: TGTGCCAGCACCCAACTAGCGGGGGTGACCCAGTACTTC; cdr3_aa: CASTQLAGVTQYF
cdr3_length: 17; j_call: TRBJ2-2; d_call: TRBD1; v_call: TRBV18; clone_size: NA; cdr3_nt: TGTGCCAGCTCACCACCAAGGACAGGGGGCGACACCGGGGAGCTGTTTTTT; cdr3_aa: CASSPPRTGGDTGELFF
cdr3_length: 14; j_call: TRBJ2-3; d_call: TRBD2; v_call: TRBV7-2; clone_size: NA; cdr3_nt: TGTGCCAGCAAATTGCGGGAGATTACAGATACGCAGTATTTT; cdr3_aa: CASKLREITDTQYF
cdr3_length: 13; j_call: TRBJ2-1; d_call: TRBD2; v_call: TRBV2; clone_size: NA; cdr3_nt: TGTGCCAGAGGCCGGGAGGCGGGGGGTGAGCAGTTCTTC; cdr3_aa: CARGREAGGEQFF
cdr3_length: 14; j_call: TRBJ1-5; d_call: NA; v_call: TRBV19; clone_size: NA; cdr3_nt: TGTGCCAGTGTGAACGGACAGTCGAATCAGCCCCAGCATTTT; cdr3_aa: CASVNGQSNQPQHF
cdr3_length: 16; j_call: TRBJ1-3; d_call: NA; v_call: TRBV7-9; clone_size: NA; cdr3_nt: TGTGCCAGCAGCTTCGGGTTAGGATGGGCTGGAAACACCATATATTTT; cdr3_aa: CASSFGLGWAGNTIYF